The sample holds a few counts of the clone carrying this TCR beta chain. Its antigen remains unidentified. These data originate in a study of blood T cells in healthy people across ages. Ten milliliters of peripheral blood were drawn from each donor. The study, taken as a whole, reports: The authors considered diversity estimates from one million T cells to be underestimates.

A second PCR, run for about 7 to 11 cycles, used a sample-barcoded 5' primer plus a J-beta primer mix. TCRdb reprocessed the 5' RACE reads with MiXCR, giving one entry per CDR3 protein. Of about 1.6 million distinct CDR3 sequences in the sample, about 31% were seen once. CDR3 length equals 14 residues. Per the germline V gene, CDR1 is SNHLY and CDR2 is FYNNEI. V trimming: 3 bases; J trimming: 3 bases; junction bases outside the gene matches: 4. The TCR comes from a woman aged 30 to 39 in good health. The chain carries TRBV2 and TRBJ2-7; 8 nucleotides agree with TRBD1. The specimen sequenced was blood. The CDR3 spells CASSEGRGHYEQYF. CDR3 bases: TGTGCCAGCAGTGAGGGCAGGGGGCACTACGAGCAGTACTTC.